This is a list of T cell receptor beta chains from one sample in a study of blood T cell repertoires in COVID-19. Measured with immunoSEQ multiplex PCR; TCRdb has only the in-frame clones, and not every one. The sample contains 110,000 to 150,000 clones, 70% to 90% of which appear only once. The sequencing input was peripheral blood. These receptors all come from a human donor in a cohort sampled during active COVID-19. Each CDR3 is given with its conserved first and last residue. Fields, in order: clone size, J gene, V gene, D gene, CDR3 protein, CDR3 DNA. A D gene is named only where the DNA matches it firmly. For some rows the clone size is stated as once, few or many, or as a class when expanded; others skip it.

- | TRBJ1-1 | TRBV29-1 | TRBD1 | CSVGFSTGRDTEAFF | TGCAGCGTTGGGTTCTCGACAGGGCGGGACACTGAAGCTTTCTTT
- | TRBJ1-5 | TRBV5-4 | - | CASSAGGDLGQPQHF | TGTGCCAGCAGCGCGGGAGGGGATCTGGGGCAGCCCCAGCATTTT
- | TRBJ2-5 | TRBV2 | - | CASSATRSQYF | TGTGCCAGCAGTGCCACTAGGTCCCAGTACTTC
- | TRBJ2-1 | TRBV5-4 | TRBD2 | CASSSETSRGGEQFF | TGTGCCAGCAGCTCGGAGACTAGCCGGGGGGGTGAGCAGTTCTTC
- | TRBJ2-3 | TRBV7-2 | TRBD2 | CASSLIGTSGSTDTQYF | TGTGCCAGCAGCTTAATAGGGACTAGCGGGAGCACAGATACGCAGTATTTT
once | TRBJ1-2 | TRBV5-1 | TRBD1 | CASSLAGQGDGYTF | TGCGCCAGCAGCTTGGCCGGACAGGGGGATGGCTACACCTTC
- | TRBJ1-2 | TRBV7-9 | TRBD1 | CASSLEVGTGQGYTF | TGTGCCAGCAGCTTAGAGGTGGGGACAGGGCAAGGCTACACCTTC
- | TRBJ1-4 | TRBV11-2 | - | CASSQRAEGAREKLFF | TGTGCCAGCAGCCAACGAGCAGAAGGGGCGCGAGAAAAACTGTTTTTT
- | TRBJ2-1 | TRBV29-1 | TRBD2 | CSVPGLAGSSYNEQFF | TGCAGCGTACCCGGACTAGCGGGCAGCTCCTACAATGAGCAGTTCTTC
once | TRBJ2-2 | TRBV28 | TRBD1 | CAGGTGLTGELFF | TGTGCCGGCGGGACAGGTCTCACCGGGGAGCTGTTTTTT
- | TRBJ1-4 | TRBV19 | - | CASSPRQTTNEKLFF | TGTGCCAGTAGTCCCCGACAGACAACTAATGAAAAACTGTTTTTT
- | TRBJ2-7 | TRBV7-3 | TRBD1 | CASSSRGQAFSYEQYF | TGTGCCAGCAGCTCCCGAGGACAGGCTTTCTCCTACGAGCAGTACTTC
- | TRBJ2-2 | TRBV10-1 | TRBD2 | CARIAGGGTGELFF | TGCGCCAGAATAGCGGGAGGTGGGACCGGGGAGCTGTTTTTT
- | TRBJ2-2 | TRBV6-5 | TRBD1 | CASKRGQTGELFF | TGTGCCAGCAAGAGGGGGCAAACCGGGGAGCTGTTTTTT
- | TRBJ1-3 | TRBV9 | - | CASSPEGSGNTIYF | TGTGCCAGCAGCCCGGAGGGCTCTGGAAACACCATATATTTT
- | TRBJ2-7 | TRBV6-5 | - | CASSYQRGGTGEQYF | TGTGCCAGCAGTTACCAACGAGGGGGTACGGGAGAGCAGTACTTC
- | TRBJ1-4 | TRBV6-1 | - | CASSDGTPTNEKLFF | TGTGCCAGCAGTGACGGGACACCAACTAATGAAAAACTGTTTTTT
- | TRBJ2-7 | TRBV5-1 | TRBD1 | CASSLDRTGRRPSYEQYF | TGCGCCAGCAGCTTGGACCGGACAGGTAGAAGACCCTCCTACGAGCAGTACTTC
- | TRBJ2-1 | TRBV20-1 | - | CSASLFRGIYNEQFF | TGCAGTGCTAGTTTGTTCCGGGGGATCTACAATGAGCAGTTCTTC
- | TRBJ1-6 | TRBV5-8 | - | CASSSIRESPLHF | TGTGCCAGCAGCTCAATCCGGGAATCACCCCTCCACTTT
- | TRBJ2-1 | TRBV11-2 | TRBD2 | CASSLGAGNEQFF | TGTGCCAGCAGCTTAGGAGCGGGAAATGAGCAGTTCTTC
- | TRBJ1-2 | TRBV18 | - | CASSPATGQGGYGYTF | TGTGCCAGCTCACCCGCCACGGGTCAGGGTGGATATGGCTACACCTTC
- | TRBJ2-5 | TRBV5-1 | TRBD2 | CASSLAFAGEGTQYF | TGCGCCAGCAGCTTGGCCTTTGCGGGAGAAGGGACCCAGTACTTC
- | TRBJ1-4 | TRBV30 | - | CASDGGLEEKLFF | TGTGCCTCCGACGGCGGCCTTGAAGAAAAACTGTTTTTT
- | TRBJ2-1 | TRBV9 | TRBD2 | CASSVGGGAPFNEQFF | TGTGCCAGCAGCGTAGGCGGGGGGGCCCCGTTCAATGAGCAGTTCTTC
once | TRBJ2-5 | TRBV4-2 | - | CASSRGGTEETQYF | TGTGCCAGCAGCAGAGGAGGGACAGAAGAGACCCAGTACTTC
- | TRBJ2-1 | TRBV5-1 | TRBD2 | CASSSGLAGDGEQFF | TGCGCCAGCAGCTCCGGACTAGCGGGAGATGGTGAGCAGTTCTTC
- | TRBJ2-2 | TRBV28 | - | CASRWLQNTGELFF | TGTGCCAGCAGGTGGCTCCAGAACACCGGGGAGCTGTTTTTT
- | TRBJ2-5 | TRBV6-5 | TRBD1 | CASTDPDREETQYF | TGTGCCAGCACCGATCCTGACAGGGAAGAGACCCAGTACTTC
- | TRBJ2-3 | TRBV11-1 | - | CASSPGYFTDTQYF | TGTGCCAGCAGCCCAGGGTATTTCACAGATACGCAGTATTTT
- | TRBJ1-2 | TRBV28 | - | CASSGGGWAAGVANYGYTF | TGTGCCAGCAGCGGTGGAGGCTGGGCCGCCGGAGTAGCTAACTATGGCTACACCTTC
- | TRBJ2-7 | TRBV28 | TRBD2 | CASSSQGAGLADYEQYF | TGTGCCAGCAGTTCCCAGGGCGCGGGACTAGCAGATTACGAGCAGTACTTC
- | TRBJ2-7 | TRBV10-3 | TRBD1 | CAISGTGGEQYF | TGTGCCATCAGCGGGACAGGGGGTGAGCAGTACTTC
- | TRBJ1-2 | TRBV5-4 | - | CASSLNGVYGYTF | TGTGCCAGCAGCTTGAACGGGGTGTATGGCTACACCTTC
- | TRBJ2-3 | TRBV6-5 | - | CASSSLSSTDTQYF | TGTGCCAGCAGTTCTCTATCAAGCACAGATACGCAGTATTTT